The 10 T cell receptor beta chains given below trace back to one sample, sequenced in a study of regulatory T cells in long-lasting Graves disease. Relying on iRepertoire HTBI primers and Arm-PCR of CDR3 regions, the team built TCR beta libraries. In TCRdb, the multiplex PCR reads were re-called with MiXCR into one record per CDR3 protein. The sample consists of roughly 300,000 distinct CDR3 sequences, about 20% of them appearing once. Specified time point: persistent/refractory GD, antithyroid drugs over 5 years with positive TRAb. Extracted RNA from PBMCs served as the source of the TCR library. The input for sequencing was peripheral blood mononuclear cells (PBMCs), taken when the disease was refractory, from a patient treated with antithyroid drugs. These TCRs come from a female donor with Graves disease.

The chain recombines TRBV18 with TRBJ1-2, with D possibly TRBD1 on 6 matching bases. The CDR3 length is 14 residues. Per germline, CDR1 KGHSH and CDR2 LQKENI. V lost 2 bases and J 5 bases, leaving 12 bases between the germline ends. The CDR3 sequence is CASSPIEQGYGYTF. The CDR3 nucleotides are TGTGCCAGCTCACCAATAGAACAGGGATATGGCTACACCTTC.

V and J are TRBV3-1 and TRBJ2-7; D may be TRBD1 or TRBD2 (5 bases each). Germline CDR1 and CDR2: LGHDT and YNNKEL (reference sequence). V was clipped by 3 bases and J by 0 bases, with 15 bases between them. The CDR3 totals 16 residues. The CDR3 nucleotides are TGTGCCAGCAGCCATAGGGACGGTTGGTACTCCTACGAGCAGTACTTC. Protein product: CASSHRDGWYSYEQYF.

The chain couples TRBV7-8 to TRBJ2-2; 16 bases are a match to TRBD2. Trimming at V came to 1 base and at J to 5 bases, leaving 1 base not matched to a gene. There are 17 residues in the CDR3. The germline V gene encodes CDR1 SGHVS and CDR2 FQNEAQ. The CDR3 loop reads CASSLGGLAGGTGELFF. In DNA form, the CDR3 reads TGTGCCAGCAGCTTAGGGGGACTAGCGGGGGGGACCGGGGAGCTGTTTTTT.

In its sample, this clonotype was seen a few times. The chain links TRBV19 to TRBJ2-7; 8 nucleotides line up with TRBD1. The germline gives CDR1 LNHDA, CDR2 SQIVND (reference sequence). The CDR3 runs 14 residues. V shed 3 bases and J 5 bases; nucleotides not matched to a gene: 6. In nucleotides, the CDR3 is TGTGCCAGTAGTATCCGGGCAGGGGGCAACGAGCAGTACTTC. This encodes CASSIRAGGNEQYF.

There are a few counts of this clonotype. The chain links TRBV6-1 to TRBJ1-2; D is unresolved. Germline CDR1 MNHNS, CDR2 SASEGT. The germline V and J ends were trimmed by 6 bases and 3 bases, with 5 bases remaining between them. The CDR3 runs to 11 residues. In nucleotides, the CDR3 is TGTGCCAGCAGACTTTACTATGGCTACACCTTC. Protein sequence: CASRLYYGYTF.

The chain has TRBV20-1 and TRBJ2-7; D unclear. CDR1 is DFQATT, CDR2 SNEGSKA, per germline (reference sequence). V gave up 2 bases and J gave up 3 bases, with 5 bases separating them. This CDR3 has 11 amino acids. The chain's CDR3 is CSARQIYEQYF. CDR3 bases: TGCAGTGCTAGACAGATCTACGAGCAGTACTTC.

This clonotype was counted many times. The chain has TRBV12-3 or TRBV12-4 and TRBJ2-5; D may be TRBD1 or TRBD2 (5 bases each). The CDR3 loop spans 15 amino acids. The V and J ends lost 1 base and 5 bases respectively, with 14 bases between them. In nucleotides, the CDR3 is TGTGCCAGCAGTTTAGGGGACCGGAGAGGGGAGACCCAGTACTTC. It specifies CASSLGDRRGETQYF.

This rearrangement joins TRBV20-1 to TRBJ2-7; D may correspond to TRBD1 or TRBD2 (6 bases each). The V end lost 2 bases, the J end lost 5 bases, and 13 bases lay between the germline ends. The germline gives CDR1 DFQATT, CDR2 SNEGSKA (reference sequence). The CDR3 has 13 amino acids. As DNA, the CDR3 is TGCAGTGCTAGAATGGGGGGCCGGGACGAGCAGTACTTC. Translated: CSARMGGRDEQYF.

The V call is TRBV12-5, the J call TRBJ1-1; TRBD1 is a possible D gene (5 bases). Germline V gene sequence: CDR1 LGHNT, CDR2 FRNRAP. This CDR3 comprises 13 residues. Trimming left V 7 bases short and J 4 bases short, with 13 bases between. CDR3 bases: TGTGCTAGTGCCGGACAAACTCCCACTGAAGCTTTCTTT. Protein: CASAGQTPTEAFF.

J is TRBJ1-6 and V is TRBV25-1, with D unclear. Trimming shortened V by 0 bases and J by 8 bases, and 5 bases separated the two germline ends. CDR3 length equals 13 residues. Per the germline V gene, CDR1 is MGHDK and CDR2 is SYGVNS. This chain's CDR3 is CASSEYSHSPLHF. The CDR3 nucleotides are TGTGCCAGCAGTGAATACAGTCATTCACCCCTCCACTTT.